The table lists the clone carrying this TCR beta chain with a count of one. Study processing details: By means of reference gene primer amplification, nucleated cell counts were estimated. Profiling relied on immunoSEQ multiplex PCR, and the TCRdb table lists in-frame clones only, not all of them. V, J and clone size are those of that table, while D and trimming were read from the DNA. The repertoire holds a few hundred thousand clones, approximately 85% seen once, with roughly 7.8% in the top ten. This record belongs to a study of blood T cell repertoires in COVID-19. The overall study: Researchers got acute and convalescent COVID-19 samples from the United States, Italy and Spain.

CDR1 is SGHTA, CDR2 FQGTGA, per germline. Trimming removed 5 bases from V and 4 bases from J, with 17 bases in between. The CDR3 spans 15 residues. This chain connects TRBV7-3 to TRBJ1-1, with TRBD1 as a possible D gene (6 bases). Sample: peripheral blood. The clonotype was recovered from a human donor in a cohort sampled during active COVID-19. The CDR3 nucleotides are TGTGCCAGCAGCCCCGAACAGGGAGGGGGCACTGAAGCTTTCTTT. This gives the protein CASSPEQGGGTEAFF. The full variable domain, with the rest looked up from reference TRBV7-3 and TRBJ1-1, is GAGVSQTPSNKVTEKGKYVELRCDPISGHTALYWYRQSLGQGPEFLIYFQGTGAADDSGLPNDRFFAVRPEGSVSTLKIQRTERGDSAVYLCASSPEQGGGTEAFFGQGTRLTVV.